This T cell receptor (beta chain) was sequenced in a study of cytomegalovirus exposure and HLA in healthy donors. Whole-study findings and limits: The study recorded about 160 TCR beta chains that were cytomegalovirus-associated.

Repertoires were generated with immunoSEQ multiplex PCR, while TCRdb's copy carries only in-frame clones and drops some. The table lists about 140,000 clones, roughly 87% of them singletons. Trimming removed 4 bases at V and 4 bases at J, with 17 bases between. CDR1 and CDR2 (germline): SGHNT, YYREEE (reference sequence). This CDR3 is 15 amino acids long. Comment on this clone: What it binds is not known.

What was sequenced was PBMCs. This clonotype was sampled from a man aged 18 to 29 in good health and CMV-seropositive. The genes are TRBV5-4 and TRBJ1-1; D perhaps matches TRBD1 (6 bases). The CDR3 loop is CASSQTRGPGTEAFF. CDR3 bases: TGTGCCAGCAGCCAAACCAGGGGCCCGGGCACTGAAGCTTTCTTT. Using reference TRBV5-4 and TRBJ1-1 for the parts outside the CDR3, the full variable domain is ETGVTQSPTHLIKTRGQQVTLRCSSQSGHNTVSWYQQALGQGPQFIFQYYREEENGRGNFPPRFSGLQFPNYSSELNVNALELDDSALYLCASSQTRGPGTEAFFGQGTRLTVV.